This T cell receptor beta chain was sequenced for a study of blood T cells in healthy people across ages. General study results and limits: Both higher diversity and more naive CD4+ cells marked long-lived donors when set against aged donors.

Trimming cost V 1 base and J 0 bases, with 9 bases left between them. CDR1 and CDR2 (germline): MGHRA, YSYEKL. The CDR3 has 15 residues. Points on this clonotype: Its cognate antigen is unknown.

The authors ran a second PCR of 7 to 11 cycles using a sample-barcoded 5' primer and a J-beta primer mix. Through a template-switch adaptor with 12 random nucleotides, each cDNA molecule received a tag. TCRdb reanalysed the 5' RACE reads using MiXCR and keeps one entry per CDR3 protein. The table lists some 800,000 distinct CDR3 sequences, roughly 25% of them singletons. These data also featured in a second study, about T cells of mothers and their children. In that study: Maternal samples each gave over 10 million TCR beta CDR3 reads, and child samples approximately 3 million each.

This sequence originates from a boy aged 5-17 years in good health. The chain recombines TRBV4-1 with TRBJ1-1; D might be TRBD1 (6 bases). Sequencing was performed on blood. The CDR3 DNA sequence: TGCGCCAGCAGCCAAGCGACAGGCGTGAACACTGAAGCTTTCTTT. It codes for CASSQATGVNTEAFF.